This TCR beta chain was sequenced during a study of blood T cell dynamics during melanoma immunotherapy. Germline CDR1 reads MGHRA; CDR2 reads YSYEKL. V was cut by 1 base and J by 5 bases, with 9 bases left in between. CDR3 length equals 14 residues. The time point was: pre-treatment baseline. Generated by immunoSEQ multiplex PCR, the TCRdb table keeps only in-frame clones and is missing some. The top ten hold approximately 32% of the sample, which has over a thousand clones, more than 65% seen once. The V call is TRBV4-1, the J call TRBJ1-5; TRBD1 is a possible D gene (5 bases). Here the sequenced sample was central memory CD8+ T cells from blood, taken from a patient treated with checkpoint blockade. The sequence derives from a human donor with melanoma. CDR3 nucleotide sequence: TGCGCCAGCAGCCAAGTGTGGGGGGATCAGCCCCAGCATTTT. This gives the protein CASSQVWGDQPQHF.